This is a list of T cell receptor beta chains from one sample in a study of shared clonotypes between healthy human individuals. The protocol was immunoSEQ multiplex PCR, while the TCRdb copy is restricted to in-frame clones and leaves out a portion. The table lists about 490,000 clones, 70% to 80% of them singletons. The source material was PBMCs. Receptors originate from a woman aged 40 to 49 in good health. Some clones in this sample may be carry-over from other donors' samples. Both conserved end residues are part of each CDR3. D genes are given only for firm matches. Where a row states a size, it is once, few, many or the class of an expanded clone; other rows omit it.

D,V,length,size,J,DNA,CDR3
-,TRBV15,17,-,TRBJ2-2,TGTGCCACCAGCAGAGATCGCCCCGGACACTCAACCGGGGAGCTGTTTTTT,CATSRDRPGHSTGELFF
TRBD1,TRBV19,15,-,TRBJ2-7,TGTGCCAGTAGTGACCCGGGACAGGGTTGGGACGAGCAGTACTTC,CASSDPGQGWDEQYF
-,TRBV6-5,16,-,TRBJ2-7,TGTGCCAGCAGTTACTCGACTAATCTGGGGTCCTACGAGCAGTACTTC,CASSYSTNLGSYEQYF
-,TRBV7-6,14,-,TRBJ2-1,TGTGCCAGCAGCATTAGCGGATCCTACAATGAGCAGTTCTTC,CASSISGSYNEQFF
-,TRBV10-2,16,-,TRBJ1-4,TGCGCCAGCAGTGAAGGGACGCCGGCAACTAATGAAAAACTGTTTTTT,CASSEGTPATNEKLFF
-,TRBV27,14,-,TRBJ2-7,TGTGCCAGCAGTTTATCCGGATATTATTACGAGCAGTACTTC,CASSLSGYYYEQYF
TRBD2,TRBV29-1,13,few,TRBJ2-1,TGCAGCGTTGGTCTTACGGGGGGGAATGAGCAGTTCTTC,CSVGLTGGNEQFF
-,TRBV28,13,-,TRBJ1-4,-,CASSFGWSGNCFF
-,TRBV15,19,-,TRBJ2-1,TGTGCCACTACTCAGGTCCCGGGACTCCGACCCCTCCGGGGCAATGAGCAGTTCTTC,CATTQVPGLRPLRGNEQFF
TRBD2,TRBV7-3,17,once,TRBJ2-1,TGTGCCAGCAGCTCAGACAGCGGACTAGCGGGAGTCAATGAGCAGTTCTTC,CASSSDSGLAGVNEQFF
-,TRBV9,15,-,TRBJ2-7,TGTGCCAGCAGCTCGGGACAAGGAGGACGCTACGAGCAGTACTTC,CASSSGQGGRYEQYF
-,TRBV25-1,13,-,TRBJ1-1,TGTGCCAGCAGATCCGAGCTGGTCTCTGAAGCTTTCTTT,CASRSELVSEAFF
TRBD2,TRBV5-1,14,-,TRBJ2-7,TGCGCCAGCAGAAGGACTAGCGGGGTCGAGGAGCAGTACTTC,CASRRTSGVEEQYF
-,TRBV27,12,-,TRBJ1-5,TGTGTCAGCGGACGGGGGAATCAGCCCCAGCATTTT,CVSGRGNQPQHF
-,TRBV6-6,15,once,TRBJ1-6,TGTGCCAGCAGCCGCCGGGGGGTATATAATTCACCCCTCCACTTT,CASSRRGVYNSPLHF
TRBD2,TRBV29-1,14,-,TRBJ2-3,TGCAGCTTCGGACTAGCGGGTACCACAGATACGCAGTATTTT,CSFGLAGTTDTQYF
-,TRBV25-1,15,-,TRBJ2-7,TGTGCCAGCAGTCGTCTCGGCATAACGGGACTCGAGCAGTACTTC,CASSRLGITGLEQYF
TRBD1,TRBV6-1,15,-,TRBJ1-2,TGTGCCAGCAGTGAACCGGGACAGGGGAGATATGGCTACACCTTC,CASSEPGQGRYGYTF
TRBD1,TRBV28,17,-,TRBJ1-3,TGTGCCAGCAGTTTGGGGACAGGGCCGTACCCTGGAAACACCATATATTTT,CASSLGTGPYPGNTIYF
-,TRBV7-3,13,-,TRBJ1-5,TGTGCCAGCAGCTTAAGTTTCAATCAGCCCCAGCATTTT,CASSLSFNQPQHF
TRBD2,TRBV14,17,-,TRBJ2-3,TGTGCCAGCAGCCAAGGGCTAGCGGGAGGGCCTCAAGATACGCAGTATTTT,CASSQGLAGGPQDTQYF
TRBD1,TRBV6-1,19,-,TRBJ1-5,TGTGCCAGCAGTGTCTCCCCCGGGACAGGGATATATAGCAATCAGCCCCAGCATTTT,CASSVSPGTGIYSNQPQHF
TRBD1,TRBV2,15,once,TRBJ2-1,TGTGCCAGCATCCTCCGAGGACAGGGGCCAAATGAGCAGTTCTTC,CASILRGQGPNEQFF
-,TRBV19,13,-,TRBJ2-7,TGTGCCAGTAGGAGGGGGGGGACCTACGAGCAGTACTTC,CASRRGGTYEQYF
-,TRBV27,13,-,TRBJ1-2,TGTGCCAGCAGTCTCCAGGCCAACTATGGCTACACCTTC,CASSLQANYGYTF
TRBD2,TRBV28,14,-,TRBJ2-5,TGTGCCAGCATCTCAAGCGGGGCACAAGAGACCCAGTACTTC,CASISSGAQETQYF
-,TRBV7-9,14,few,TRBJ2-1,TGTGCCAGCAGCTTATTCGAGCCTTACAATGAGCAGTTCTTC,CASSLFEPYNEQFF
-,TRBV6-1,14,-,TRBJ2-7,TGTGCCAGCAGTGAAGCACGCAGCTCCTACGAGCAGTACTTC,CASSEARSSYEQYF
-,TRBV27,14,-,TRBJ2-2,TGTGCCAGCAGCATTTATATGGATAGCGGGGAGCTGTTTTTT,CASSIYMDSGELFF
TRBD1,TRBV7-2,16,-,TRBJ2-5,TGTGCCAGCAGCTTAGCGCCAACAGGGGGCTGGGAGACCCAGTACTTC,CASSLAPTGGWETQYF
TRBD1,TRBV5-1,14,-,TRBJ1-2,TGCGCCAGCAGCTTGAACTTGGACAGGGGGCAAGCGACCTTC,CASSLNLDRGQATF
TRBD2,TRBV28,15,once,TRBJ2-7,TGTGCCAGCAGTTTCGTAGCGGGAGCGCCCTACGAGCAGTACTTC,CASSFVAGAPYEQYF
TRBD2,TRBV4-1,21,-,TRBJ2-4,TGCGCCAGCAGACCCTTAGATGGGCAGTCAGGCCGTTCTAGCGGCAAAAACATTCAGTACTTC,CASRPLDGQSGRSSGKNIQYF
-,TRBV5-1,16,few,TRBJ2-3,TGCGCCAGCAGCTTGGGGCAGCCAACTAGCACAGATACGCAGTATTTT,CASSLGQPTSTDTQYF
-,TRBV11-2,14,-,TRBJ2-4,TGTGCCAGCAGCTTAGCTGGGGTCCAAAACATTCAGTACTTC,CASSLAGVQNIQYF
-,TRBV11-2,14,-,TRBJ2-5,TGTGCCAGCAGCTTAGAAGGTAGCGGACAGACCCAGTACTTC,CASSLEGSGQTQYF
-,TRBV27,15,-,TRBJ1-2,TGTGCCAGCAGTTTTCATTCAGGGGTAAAGGGTGGCTACACCTTC,CASSFHSGVKGGYTF
-,TRBV10-1,14,few,TRBJ2-7,TGCGCCAGCAGTGAAACCAGGAGACTACGTGAGCAGTACTTC,CASSETRRLREQYF
-,TRBV7-2,16,-,TRBJ2-1,TGTGCCAGCAGCCTAGGGGGGAGGCGACGCGGGAATGAGCAGTTCTTC,CASSLGGRRRGNEQFF
TRBD1,TRBV18,16,-,TRBJ2-5,TGTGCCAGCTCACAACCGGGACAGGGGACAGGGGAGACCCAGTACTTC,CASSQPGQGTGETQYF
-,TRBV18,17,-,TRBJ2-7,TGTGCCAGCTCACCAGTCCCAGGGCTCTCGAGCTCCTACGAGCAGTACTTC,CASSPVPGLSSSYEQYF
-,TRBV18,14,few,TRBJ2-5,TGTGCCAGCTCACTTCCGTCGACAAGAACCGAGCGTTACTTC,CASSLPSTRTERYF
TRBD1,TRBV2,14,-,TRBJ1-1,TGTGCCAGCAGTGTGGACAGGTTGAACACTGAAGCTTTCTTT,CASSVDRLNTEAFF
-,TRBV27,13,-,TRBJ2-7,TGTGCCAGCAGTCGTCAGGGTGGCTACGAGCAGTACTTC,CASSRQGGYEQYF
-,TRBV2,16,-,TRBJ1-5,TGTGCCAGCAGCGGGCGAGGGTGGTCGGGCAATCAGCCCCAGCATTTT,CASSGRGWSGNQPQHF